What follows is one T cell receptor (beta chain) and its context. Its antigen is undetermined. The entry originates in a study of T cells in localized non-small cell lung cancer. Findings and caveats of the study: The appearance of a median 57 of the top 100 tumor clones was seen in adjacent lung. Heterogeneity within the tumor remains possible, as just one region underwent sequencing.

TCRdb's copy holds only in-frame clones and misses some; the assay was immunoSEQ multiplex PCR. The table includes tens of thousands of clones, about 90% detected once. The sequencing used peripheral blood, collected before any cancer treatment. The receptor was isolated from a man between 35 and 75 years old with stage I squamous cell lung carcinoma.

The CDR3: CASSRAIQGSGNTIYF. The CDR3 DNA reads TGTGCCAGCAGCCGGGCCATACAGGGGAGTGGAAACACCATATATTTT. V gene TRBV7-2 combines with J gene TRBJ1-3; 7 bases fit TRBD1. J was trimmed by 3 bases and V by 5 bases; bases with no gene match: 10. There are 16 residues in the CDR3. Germline values: CDR1 SGHTA, CDR2 FQGNSA.